The entry that follows covers one T cell receptor beta chain sequence. These data are taken from a study of T cells in Graves' hyperthyroidism and ophthalmopathy. Study as a whole: The blood sample was taken at first diagnosis, before treatment began.

There were TCR beta CDR3 regions amplified from RNA transcripts. HTBI primers were the set used in a first-round RT-PCR of the TCR CDR3. TCRdb redid the calling of the multiplex PCR reads with MiXCR, one entry per CDR3 protein. The repertoire holds approximately 610,000 distinct CDR3 sequences, with over 15% as singletons. Exclusion of a patient resulted from uncontrolled infection, other autoimmune disease, pregnancy or lactation. Diagnostic assessment was based on clinical symptoms, serum thyroxine and TRAb, thyroid ultrasound and orbital computed tomography. The ends lost 5 bases at V and 0 bases at J; junction bases unmatched: 5. Germline CDR1 is MDHEN and CDR2 is SYDVKM. The CDR3 consists of 15 residues.

The source material was blood. The V call is TRBV28, the J call TRBJ2-7, with 9 bases aligning to TRBD2. This clonotype was obtained from a young woman with Graves' hyperthyroidism. The CDR3 DNA reads as TGTGCCAGCAGTGGGACTAGCCGGAGCTCCTACGAGCAGTACTTC. It yields the protein CASSGTSRSSYEQYF.